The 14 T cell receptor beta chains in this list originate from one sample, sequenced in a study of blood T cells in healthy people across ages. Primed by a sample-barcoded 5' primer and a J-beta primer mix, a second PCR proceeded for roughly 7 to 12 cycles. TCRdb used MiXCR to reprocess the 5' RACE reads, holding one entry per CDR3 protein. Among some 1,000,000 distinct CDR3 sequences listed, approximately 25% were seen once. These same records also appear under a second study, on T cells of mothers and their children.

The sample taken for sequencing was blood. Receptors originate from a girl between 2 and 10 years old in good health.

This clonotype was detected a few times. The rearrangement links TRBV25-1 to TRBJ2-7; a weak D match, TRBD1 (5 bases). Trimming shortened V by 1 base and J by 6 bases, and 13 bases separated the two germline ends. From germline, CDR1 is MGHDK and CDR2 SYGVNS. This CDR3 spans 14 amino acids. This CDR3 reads CASSEFGHPGEQYF. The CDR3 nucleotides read TGTGCCAGCAGTGAATTCGGACATCCGGGCGAGCAGTACTTC.

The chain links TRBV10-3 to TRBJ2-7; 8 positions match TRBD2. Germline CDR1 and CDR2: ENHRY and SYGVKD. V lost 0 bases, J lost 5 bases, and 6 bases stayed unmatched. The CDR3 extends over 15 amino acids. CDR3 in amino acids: CAISESQAGVDEQYF. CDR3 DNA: TGTGCCATCAGTGAGTCCCAAGCGGGGGTAGACGAGCAGTACTTC.

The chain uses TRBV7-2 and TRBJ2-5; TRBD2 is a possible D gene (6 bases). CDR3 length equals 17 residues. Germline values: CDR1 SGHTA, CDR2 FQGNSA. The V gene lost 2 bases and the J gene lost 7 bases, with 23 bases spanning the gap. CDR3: CASSLHSRQVLGGTQYF. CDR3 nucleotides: TGTGCCAGCAGCTTACATAGCCGCCAAGTATTGGGAGGGACCCAGTACTTC.

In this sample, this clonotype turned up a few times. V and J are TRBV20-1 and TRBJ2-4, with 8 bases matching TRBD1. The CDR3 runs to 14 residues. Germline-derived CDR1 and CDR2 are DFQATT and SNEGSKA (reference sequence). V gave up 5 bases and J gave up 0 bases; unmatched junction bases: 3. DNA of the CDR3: TGCAGTGCTCTAGGGACAGGAGCCAAAAACATTCAGTACTTC. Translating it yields CSALGTGAKNIQYF.

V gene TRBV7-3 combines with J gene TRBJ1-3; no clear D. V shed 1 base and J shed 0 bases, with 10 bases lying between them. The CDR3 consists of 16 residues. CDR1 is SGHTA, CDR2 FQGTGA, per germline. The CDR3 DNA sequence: TGTGCCAGCAGCTTAAGCAGGCACGACTCTGGAAACACCATATATTTT. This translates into CASSLSRHDSGNTIYF. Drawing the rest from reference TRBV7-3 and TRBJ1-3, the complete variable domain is GAGVSQTPSNKVTEKGKYVELRCDPISGHTALYWYRQSLGQGPEFLIYFQGTGAADDSGLPNDRFFAVRPEGSVSTLKIQRTERGDSAVYLCASSLSRHDSGNTIYFGEGSWLTVV.

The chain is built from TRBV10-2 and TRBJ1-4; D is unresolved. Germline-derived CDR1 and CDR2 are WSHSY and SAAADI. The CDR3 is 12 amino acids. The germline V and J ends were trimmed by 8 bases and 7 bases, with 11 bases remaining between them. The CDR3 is CASPKGCEKLFF. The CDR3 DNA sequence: TGCGCCAGCCCGAAAGGCTGTGAAAAACTGTTTTTT.

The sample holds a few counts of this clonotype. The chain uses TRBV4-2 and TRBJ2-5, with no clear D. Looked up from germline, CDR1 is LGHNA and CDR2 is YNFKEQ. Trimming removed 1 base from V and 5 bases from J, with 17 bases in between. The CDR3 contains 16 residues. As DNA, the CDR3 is TGTGCCAGCAGCCAAGGAATAACGGCGGAGAGGGAGACCCAGTACTTC. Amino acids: CASSQGITAERETQYF.

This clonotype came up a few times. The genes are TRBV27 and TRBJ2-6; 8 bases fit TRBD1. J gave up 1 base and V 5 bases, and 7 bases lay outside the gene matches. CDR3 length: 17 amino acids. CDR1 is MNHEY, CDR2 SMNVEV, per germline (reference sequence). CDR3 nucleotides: TGTGCCAGCAGTCCTCCGGACAGGGCTTCTGGGGCCAACGTCCTGACTTTC. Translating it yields CASSPPDRASGANVLTF.

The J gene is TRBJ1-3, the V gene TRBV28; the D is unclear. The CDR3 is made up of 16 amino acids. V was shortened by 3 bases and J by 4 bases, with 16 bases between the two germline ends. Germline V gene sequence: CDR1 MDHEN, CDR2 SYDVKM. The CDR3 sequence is CASSLSLGRGGNTIYF. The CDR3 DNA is TGTGCCAGCAGTTTGTCCCTCGGGCGGGGAGGAAACACCATATATTTT.

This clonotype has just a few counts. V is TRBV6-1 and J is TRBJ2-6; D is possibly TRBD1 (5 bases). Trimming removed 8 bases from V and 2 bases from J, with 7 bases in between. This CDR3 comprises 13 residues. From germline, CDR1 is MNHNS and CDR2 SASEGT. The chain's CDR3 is CASQGAGANVLTF. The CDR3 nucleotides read TGTGCCAGCCAAGGGGCTGGGGCCAACGTCCTGACTTTC.

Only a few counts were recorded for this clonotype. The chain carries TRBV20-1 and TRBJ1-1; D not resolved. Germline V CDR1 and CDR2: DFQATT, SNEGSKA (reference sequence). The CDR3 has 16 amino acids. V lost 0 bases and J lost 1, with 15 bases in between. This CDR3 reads CSARDAGRSTNTEAFF. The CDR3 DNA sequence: TGCAGTGCTAGAGATGCTGGCAGGAGCACGAACACTGAAGCTTTCTTT.

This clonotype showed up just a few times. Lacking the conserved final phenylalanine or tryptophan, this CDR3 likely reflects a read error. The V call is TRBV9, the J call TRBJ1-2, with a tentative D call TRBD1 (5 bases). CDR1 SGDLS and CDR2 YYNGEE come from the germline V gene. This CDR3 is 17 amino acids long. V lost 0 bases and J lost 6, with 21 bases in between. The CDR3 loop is CASSVGPTVQGDDGYTI. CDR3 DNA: TGTGCCAGCAGCGTAGGGCCCACGGTGCAAGGGGACGATGGCTACACCATC.

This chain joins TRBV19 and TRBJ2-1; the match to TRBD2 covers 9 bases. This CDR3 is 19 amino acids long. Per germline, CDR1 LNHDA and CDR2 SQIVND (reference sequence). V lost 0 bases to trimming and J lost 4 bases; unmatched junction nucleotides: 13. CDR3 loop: CASSIDPKLLAGFYNEQFF. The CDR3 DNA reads TGTGCCAGTAGTATAGATCCTAAACTCCTAGCGGGATTTTACAATGAGCAGTTCTTC.

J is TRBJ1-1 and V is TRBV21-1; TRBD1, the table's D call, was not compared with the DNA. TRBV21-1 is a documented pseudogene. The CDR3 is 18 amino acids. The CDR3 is CASSKCNPQPGRRTEAFF. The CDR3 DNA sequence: TGTGCCAGCAGCAAATGCAACCCGCAACCGGGTAGACGCACTGAAGCTTTCTTT.